This TCR beta chain was retrieved from a study of control samples from healthy donors and cancer patients. The data were produced by immunoSEQ multiplex PCR, yet TCRdb's version contains in-frame clones alone and is incomplete. The sample lists over 150,000 clones, around 94% occurring once. This CDR3 region has 14 residues. Trimming took 3 bases from V and 4 from J, leaving 12 bases between them. Germline V gives CDR1 MGHDK, CDR2 SYGVNS. Sequenced: PBMCs. The source is a man aged 55 to 70 with colorectal cancer. The rearrangement uses TRBV25-1 and TRBJ1-2, with D unresolved. The CDR3 spells CASSDYRVAYGYTF. The CDR3 nucleotides are TGTGCCAGCAGTGACTATCGGGTGGCCTATGGCTACACCTTC.